The clone carrying this TCR beta chain was seen more than once but under ten times. In the original workflow: The authors estimated nucleated cell counts from reference gene primer amplification. Assay: immunoSEQ multiplex PCR; the TCRdb copy retains only in-frame clones and omits some. V, J and clone size derive from that table, while D and trimming were established from the DNA sequence. The sample includes 250,000 or so clones, roughly 88% of them seen just once. With 6 bases removed from V and 5 bases from J, the gap between germline ends came to 20 bases. The CDR3 covers 16 residues. Looked up from germline, CDR1 is MNHNY and CDR2 is SVGAGI (reference sequence). These data belong to a study of blood T cell repertoires in COVID-19. Study at large: Samples representing acute and convalescent COVID-19 were sourced from the United States, Italy and Spain. Sources were T cells, B-cell-depleted T cells, or PBMCs; the material itself was cDNA or gDNA.

The rearrangement uses TRBV6-6 and TRBJ1-5; D may be TRBD1 (6 bases). Sequences were obtained from peripheral blood. The TCR sequence derives from a man between 35 and 55 years old who had recovered from COVID-19. The CDR3 DNA is TGTGCCAGCAGCCCCACAGGGAGGGGGGGGGATCAGCCCCAGCATTTT. Translated: CASSPTGRGGDQPQHF.